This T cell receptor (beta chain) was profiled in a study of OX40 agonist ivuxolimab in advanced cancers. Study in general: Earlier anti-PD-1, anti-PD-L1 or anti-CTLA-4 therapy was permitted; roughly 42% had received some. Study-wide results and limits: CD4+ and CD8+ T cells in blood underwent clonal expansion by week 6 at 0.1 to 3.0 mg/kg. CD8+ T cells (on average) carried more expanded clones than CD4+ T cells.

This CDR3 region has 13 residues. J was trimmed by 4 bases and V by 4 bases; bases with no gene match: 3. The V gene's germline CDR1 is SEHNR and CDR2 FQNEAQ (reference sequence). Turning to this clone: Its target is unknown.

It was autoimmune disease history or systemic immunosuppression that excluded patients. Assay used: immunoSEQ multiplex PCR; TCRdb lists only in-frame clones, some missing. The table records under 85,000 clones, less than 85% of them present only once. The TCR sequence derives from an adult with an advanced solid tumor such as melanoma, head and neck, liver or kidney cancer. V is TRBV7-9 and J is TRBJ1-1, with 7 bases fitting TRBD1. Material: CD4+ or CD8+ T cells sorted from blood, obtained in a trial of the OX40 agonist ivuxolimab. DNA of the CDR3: TGTGCCAGCAGCTCGACAGGGAGCACTGAAGCTTTCTTT. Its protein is CASSSTGSTEAFF.